This T cell receptor beta chain was retrieved from a study of T-cell reconstitution after alpha-beta-depleted transplantation in children. This clonotype was seen only a few times. Looked up from germline, CDR1 is SGHAT and CDR2 is FQDESV (reference sequence). CDR3 size: 14 residues. The V end lost 4 bases, the J end lost 4 bases, and 11 bases lay between the germline ends. This sample's TCRbeta library carried unique molecular identifier barcodes. A single record per CDR3 protein comes from TCRdb applying MiXCR to the PCR reads. The sample lists some 300,000 distinct CDR3 sequences, about 9.5% occurring once.

The TCR comes from a boy in the first two years of life with acute myeloid leukemia, due to receive a stem cell transplant. The chain recombines TRBV11-1 with TRBJ2-1; perhaps TRBD2 as D (5 bases). Specimen: PBMCs, collected before TCRalphabeta/CD19-depleted stem cell transplant. The CDR3 sequence is CASSSPPGYNEQFF. For the CDR3, the DNA is TGTGCCAGCAGCTCCCCCCCGGGGTACAATGAGCAGTTCTTC. Filled out from reference TRBV11-1 and TRBJ2-1, the complete variable domain reads EAEVAQSPRYKITEKSQAVAFWCDPISGHATLYWYRQILGQGPELLVQFQDESVVDDSQLPKDRFSAERLKGVDSTLKIQPAELGDSAMYLCASSSPPGYNEQFFGPGTRLTVL.